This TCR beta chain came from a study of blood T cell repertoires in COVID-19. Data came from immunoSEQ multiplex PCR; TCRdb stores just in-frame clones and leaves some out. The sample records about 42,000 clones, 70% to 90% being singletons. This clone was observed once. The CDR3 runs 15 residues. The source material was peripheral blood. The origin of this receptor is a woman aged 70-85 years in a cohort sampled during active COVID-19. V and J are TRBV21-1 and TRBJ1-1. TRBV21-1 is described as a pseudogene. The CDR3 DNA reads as TGTGCCAGCAGCAAAGTTCGATCGAGGGACACTGAAGCTTTCTTT. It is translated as CASSKVRSRDTEAFF.